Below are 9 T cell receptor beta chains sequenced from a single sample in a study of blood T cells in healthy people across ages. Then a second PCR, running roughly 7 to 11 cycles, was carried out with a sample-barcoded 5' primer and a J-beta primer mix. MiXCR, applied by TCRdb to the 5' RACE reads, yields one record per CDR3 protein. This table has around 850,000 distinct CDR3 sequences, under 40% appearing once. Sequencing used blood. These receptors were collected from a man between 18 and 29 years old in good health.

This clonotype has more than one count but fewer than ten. CDR3 region: CSVKGQGDFREQYF. CDR3 coding DNA: TGCAGCGTGAAGGGACAGGGGGACTTCAGAGAGCAGTACTTC. V and J are TRBV29-1 and TRBJ2-5; 11 positions match TRBD1. CDR1 and CDR2 from the germline V gene are SQVTM and ANQGSEA. V lost 6 bases, J lost 11 bases, and 14 bases stayed unmatched. The CDR3 covers 14 residues.

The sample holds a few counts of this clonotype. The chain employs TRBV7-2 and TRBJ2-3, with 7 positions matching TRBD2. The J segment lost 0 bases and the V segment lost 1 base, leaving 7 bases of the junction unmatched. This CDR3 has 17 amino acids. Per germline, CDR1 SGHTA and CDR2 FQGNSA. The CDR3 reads CASSLVSSGDSTDTQYF. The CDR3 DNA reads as TGTGCCAGCAGCTTAGTTTCAAGCGGGGATAGCACAGATACGCAGTATTTT.

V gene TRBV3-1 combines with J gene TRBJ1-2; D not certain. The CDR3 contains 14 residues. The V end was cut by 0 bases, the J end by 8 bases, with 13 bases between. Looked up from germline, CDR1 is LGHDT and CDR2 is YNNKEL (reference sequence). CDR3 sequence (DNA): TGTGCCAGCAGCCAAGATCAAACTTCGGGAGGCTACACCTTC. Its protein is CASSQDQTSGGYTF.

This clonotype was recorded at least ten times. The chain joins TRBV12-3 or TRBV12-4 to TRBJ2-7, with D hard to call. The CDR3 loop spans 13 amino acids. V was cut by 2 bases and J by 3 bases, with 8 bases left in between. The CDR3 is CASSLLQLYEQYF. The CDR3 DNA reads TGTGCCAGCAGTTTACTACAGCTCTACGAGCAGTACTTC.

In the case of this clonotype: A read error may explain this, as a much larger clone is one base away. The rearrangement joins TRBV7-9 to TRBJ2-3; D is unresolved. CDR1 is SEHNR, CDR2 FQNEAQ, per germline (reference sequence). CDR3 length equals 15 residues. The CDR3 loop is CAGSLVQVWEDTQYF. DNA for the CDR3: TGTGCCGGCAGCTTAGTTCAGGTTTGGGAAGATACGCAGTATTTT.

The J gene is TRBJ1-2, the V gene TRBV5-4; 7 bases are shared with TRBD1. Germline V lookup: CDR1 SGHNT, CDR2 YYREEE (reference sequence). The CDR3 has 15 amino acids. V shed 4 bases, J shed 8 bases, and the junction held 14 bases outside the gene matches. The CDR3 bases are TGTGCCAGCAGCCCCGGGGGGGACAGCGTTCACGGCTACACCTTC. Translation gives CASSPGGDSVHGYTF.

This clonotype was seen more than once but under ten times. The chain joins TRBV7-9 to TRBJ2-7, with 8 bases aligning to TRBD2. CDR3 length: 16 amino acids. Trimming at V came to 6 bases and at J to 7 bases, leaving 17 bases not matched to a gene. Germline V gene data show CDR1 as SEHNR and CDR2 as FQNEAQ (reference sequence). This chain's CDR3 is CASRGGGLENVNEQYF. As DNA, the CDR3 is TGTGCCAGCAGAGGGGGGGGACTAGAGAATGTCAATGAGCAGTACTTC.

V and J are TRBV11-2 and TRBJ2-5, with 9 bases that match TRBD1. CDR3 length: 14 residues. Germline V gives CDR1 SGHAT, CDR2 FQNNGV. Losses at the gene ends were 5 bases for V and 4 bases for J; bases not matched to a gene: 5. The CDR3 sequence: CASSHPDRGETQYF. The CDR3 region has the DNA TGTGCCAGCAGCCACCCGGACAGGGGAGAGACCCAGTACTTC.

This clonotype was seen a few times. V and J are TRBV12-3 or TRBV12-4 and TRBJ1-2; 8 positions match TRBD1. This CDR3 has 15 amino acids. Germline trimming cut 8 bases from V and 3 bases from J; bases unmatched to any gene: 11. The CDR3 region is CASFPRGQPYYGYTF. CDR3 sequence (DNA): TGTGCCAGCTTCCCCAGGGGGCAACCCTACTATGGCTACACCTTC.